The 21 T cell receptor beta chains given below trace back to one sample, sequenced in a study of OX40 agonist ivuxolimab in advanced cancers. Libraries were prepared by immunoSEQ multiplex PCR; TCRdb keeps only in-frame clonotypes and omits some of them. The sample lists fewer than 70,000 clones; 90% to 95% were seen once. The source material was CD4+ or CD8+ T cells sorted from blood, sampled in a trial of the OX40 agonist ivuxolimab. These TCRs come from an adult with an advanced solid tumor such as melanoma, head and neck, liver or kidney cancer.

The CDR3 nucleotides read TGTGCCAGCAGTCAGAGATCAGGGGGCGATGAAAAACTGTTTTTT. Translation: CASSQRSGGDEKLFF. The rearrangement uses TRBV5-4 and TRBJ1-4; 8 bases are shared with TRBD1. Losses at the gene ends were 5 bases for V and 6 bases for J; bases not matched to a gene: 9. Per germline, CDR1 SGHNT and CDR2 YYREEE (reference sequence). The CDR3 covers 15 residues.

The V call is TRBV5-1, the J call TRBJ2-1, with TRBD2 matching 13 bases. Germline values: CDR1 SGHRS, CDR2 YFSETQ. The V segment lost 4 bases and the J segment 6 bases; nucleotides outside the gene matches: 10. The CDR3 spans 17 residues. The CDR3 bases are TGCGCCAGCAGCCTAGGGACTAGCGGGGTCTTAGGCAATGAGCAGTTCTTC. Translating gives CASSLGTSGVLGNEQFF.

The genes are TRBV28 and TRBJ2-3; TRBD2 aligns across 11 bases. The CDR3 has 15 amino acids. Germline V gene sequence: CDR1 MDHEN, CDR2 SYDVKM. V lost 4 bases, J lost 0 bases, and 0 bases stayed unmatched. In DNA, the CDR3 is TGTGCCAGCAGTTGGACTAGCGGGAGCACAGATACGCAGTATTTT. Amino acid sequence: CASSWTSGSTDTQYF.

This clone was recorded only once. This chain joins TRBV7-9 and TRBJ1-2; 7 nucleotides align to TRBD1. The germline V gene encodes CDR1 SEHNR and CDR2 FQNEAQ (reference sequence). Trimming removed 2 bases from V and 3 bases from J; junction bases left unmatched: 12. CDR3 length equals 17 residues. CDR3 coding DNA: TGTGCCAGCAGCTTACCAGGACAGGTGGCGAAGGACTATGGCTACACCTTC. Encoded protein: CASSLPGQVAKDYGYTF.

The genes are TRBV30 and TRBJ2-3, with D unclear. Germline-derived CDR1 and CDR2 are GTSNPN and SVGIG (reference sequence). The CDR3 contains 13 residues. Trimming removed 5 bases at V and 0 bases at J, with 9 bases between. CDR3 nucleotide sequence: TGTGCCTGGGCCGGCCATAGCACAGATACGCAGTATTTT. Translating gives CAWAGHSTDTQYF.

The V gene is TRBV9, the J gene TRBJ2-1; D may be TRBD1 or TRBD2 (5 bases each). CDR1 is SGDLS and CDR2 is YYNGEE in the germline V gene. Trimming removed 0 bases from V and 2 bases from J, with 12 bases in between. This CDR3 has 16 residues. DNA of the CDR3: TGTGCCAGCAGCGTAGTTTCGGGACCAGCCTACAATGAGCAGTTCTTC. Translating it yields CASSVVSGPAYNEQFF.

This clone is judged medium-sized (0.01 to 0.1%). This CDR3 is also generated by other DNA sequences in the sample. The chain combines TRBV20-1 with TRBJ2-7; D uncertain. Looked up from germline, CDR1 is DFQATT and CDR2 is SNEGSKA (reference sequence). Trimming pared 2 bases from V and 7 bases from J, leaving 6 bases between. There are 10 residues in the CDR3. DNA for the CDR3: TGCAGTGCTAGATGGGGAGAGCAGTACTTC. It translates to CSARWGEQYF.

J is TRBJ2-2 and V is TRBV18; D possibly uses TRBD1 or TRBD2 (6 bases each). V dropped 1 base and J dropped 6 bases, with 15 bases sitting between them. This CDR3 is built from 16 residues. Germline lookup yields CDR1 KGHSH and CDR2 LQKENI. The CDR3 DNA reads TGTGCCAGCTCACCACGGAGGGGTCCAGGGGCCGGGGAGCTGTTTTTT. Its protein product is CASSPRRGPGAGELFF.

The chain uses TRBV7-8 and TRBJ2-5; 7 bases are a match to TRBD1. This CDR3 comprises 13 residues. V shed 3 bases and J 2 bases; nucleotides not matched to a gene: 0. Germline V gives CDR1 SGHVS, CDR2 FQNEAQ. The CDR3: CASSLDRQETQYF. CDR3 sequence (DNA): TGTGCCAGCAGCTTGGACAGGCAAGAGACCCAGTACTTC.

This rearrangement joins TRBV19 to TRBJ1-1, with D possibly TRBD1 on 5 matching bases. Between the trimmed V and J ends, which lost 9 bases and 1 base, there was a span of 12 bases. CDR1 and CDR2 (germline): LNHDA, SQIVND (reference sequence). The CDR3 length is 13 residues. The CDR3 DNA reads TGTGCCAGCTCGACCGGGGGGAACACTGAAGCTTTCTTT. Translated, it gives CASSTGGNTEAFF. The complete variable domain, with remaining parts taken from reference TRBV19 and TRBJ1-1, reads DGGITQSPKYLFRKEGQNVTLSCEQNLNHDAMYWYRQDPGQGLRLIYYSQIVNDFQKGDIAEGYSVSREKKESFPLTVTSAQKNPTAFYLCASSTGGNTEAFFGQGTRLTVV.

The CDR3 here is CASSSEPLSEQFF. Here the CDR3 DNA reads TGTGCCAGCAGCTCAGAGCCCCTTAGTGAGCAGTTCTTC. J is TRBJ2-1 and V is TRBV7-3, with D hard to call. The V gene lost 4 bases and the J gene lost 9 bases, with 13 bases spanning the gap. This CDR3 is 13 amino acids long. In germline, CDR1 is SGHTA, CDR2 FQGTGA.

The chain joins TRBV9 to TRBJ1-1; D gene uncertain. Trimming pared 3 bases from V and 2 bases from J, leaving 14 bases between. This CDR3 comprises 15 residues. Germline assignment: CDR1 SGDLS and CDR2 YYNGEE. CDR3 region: CASSARDLFNTEAFF. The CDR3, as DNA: TGTGCCAGCAGCGCCCGGGATCTTTTTAACACTGAAGCTTTCTTT.

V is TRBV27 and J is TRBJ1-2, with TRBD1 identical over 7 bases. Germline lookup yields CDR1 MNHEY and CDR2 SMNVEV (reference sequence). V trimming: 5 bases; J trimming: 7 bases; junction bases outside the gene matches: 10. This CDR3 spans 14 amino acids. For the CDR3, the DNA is TGTGCCAGCAGTCCCATCGACAGGGTTGCTGGCTACACCTTC. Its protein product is CASSPIDRVAGYTF.

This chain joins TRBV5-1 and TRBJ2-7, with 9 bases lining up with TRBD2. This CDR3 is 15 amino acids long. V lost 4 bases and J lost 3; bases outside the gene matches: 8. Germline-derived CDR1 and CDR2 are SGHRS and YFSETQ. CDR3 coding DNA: TGCGCCAGCAGCCCCGGGCTAGCGGGAAACTACGAGCAGTACTTC. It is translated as CASSPGLAGNYEQYF.

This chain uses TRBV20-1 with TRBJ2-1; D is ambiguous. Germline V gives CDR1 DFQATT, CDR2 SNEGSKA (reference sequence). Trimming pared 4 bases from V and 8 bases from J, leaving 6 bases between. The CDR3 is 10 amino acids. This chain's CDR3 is CSANSDEQFF. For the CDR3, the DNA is TGCAGTGCTAATAGTGATGAGCAGTTCTTC.

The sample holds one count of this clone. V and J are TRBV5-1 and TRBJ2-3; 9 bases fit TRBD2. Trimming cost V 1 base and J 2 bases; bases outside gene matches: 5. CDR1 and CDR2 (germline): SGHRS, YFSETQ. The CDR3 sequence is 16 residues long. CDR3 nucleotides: TGCGCCAGCAGCTTGTTTAGCGGGAGTCCCACAGATACGCAGTATTTT. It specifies CASSLFSGSPTDTQYF. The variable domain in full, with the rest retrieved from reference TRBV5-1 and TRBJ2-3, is KAGVTQTPRYLIKTRGQQVTLSCSPISGHRSVSWYQQTPGQGLQFLFEYFSETQRNKGNFPGRFSGRQFSNSRSEMNVSTLELGDSALYLCASSLFSGSPTDTQYFGPGTRLTVL.

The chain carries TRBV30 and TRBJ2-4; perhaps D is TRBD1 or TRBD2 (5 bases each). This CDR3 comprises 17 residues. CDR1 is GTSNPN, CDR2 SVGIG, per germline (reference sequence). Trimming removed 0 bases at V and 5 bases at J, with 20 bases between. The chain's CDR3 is CAWSVRWHGTLENIQYF. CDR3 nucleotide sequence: TGTGCCTGGAGTGTACGCTGGCATGGGACCCTCGAAAACATTCAGTACTTC.

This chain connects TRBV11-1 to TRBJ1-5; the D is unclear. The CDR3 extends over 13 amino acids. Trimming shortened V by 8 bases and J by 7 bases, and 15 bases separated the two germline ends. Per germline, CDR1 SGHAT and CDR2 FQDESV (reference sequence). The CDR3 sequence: CASAGESGQPQHF. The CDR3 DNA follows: TGTGCCAGCGCGGGTGAATCAGGACAGCCCCAGCATTTT.

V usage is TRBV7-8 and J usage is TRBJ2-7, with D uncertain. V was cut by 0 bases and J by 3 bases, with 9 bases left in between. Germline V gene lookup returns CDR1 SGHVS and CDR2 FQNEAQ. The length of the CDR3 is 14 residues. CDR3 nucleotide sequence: TGTGCCAGCAGCTTAGCCCAAGGATACTACGAGCAGTACTTC. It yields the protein CASSLAQGYYEQYF.

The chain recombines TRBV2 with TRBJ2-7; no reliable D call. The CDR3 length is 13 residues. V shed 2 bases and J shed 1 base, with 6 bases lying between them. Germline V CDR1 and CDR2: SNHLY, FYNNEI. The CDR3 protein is CASSELQSYEQYV. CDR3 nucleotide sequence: TGTGCCAGCAGTGAACTACAGTCCTACGAGCAGTACGTC.

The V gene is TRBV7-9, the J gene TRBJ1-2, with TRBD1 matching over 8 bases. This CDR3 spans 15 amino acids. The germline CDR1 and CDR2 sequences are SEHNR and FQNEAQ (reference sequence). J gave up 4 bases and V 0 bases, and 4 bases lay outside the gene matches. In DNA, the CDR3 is TGTGCCAGCAGCTTAGCCACAGGGGGGCTCTATGGCTACACCTTC. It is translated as CASSLATGGLYGYTF.